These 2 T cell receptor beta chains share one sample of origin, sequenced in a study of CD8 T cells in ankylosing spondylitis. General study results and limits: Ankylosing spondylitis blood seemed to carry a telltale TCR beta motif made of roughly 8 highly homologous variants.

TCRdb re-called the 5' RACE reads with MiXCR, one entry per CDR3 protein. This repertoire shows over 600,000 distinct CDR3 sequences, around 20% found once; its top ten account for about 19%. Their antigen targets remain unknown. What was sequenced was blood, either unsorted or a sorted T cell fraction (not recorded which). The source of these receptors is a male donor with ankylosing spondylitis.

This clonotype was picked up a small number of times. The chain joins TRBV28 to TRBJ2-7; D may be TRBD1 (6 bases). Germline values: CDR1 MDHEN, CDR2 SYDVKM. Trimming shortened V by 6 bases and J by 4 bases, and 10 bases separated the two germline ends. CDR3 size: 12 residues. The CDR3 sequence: CASRPDSYEQYF. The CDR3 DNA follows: TGTGCCAGCAGACCGGACAGTTACGAGCAGTACTTC.

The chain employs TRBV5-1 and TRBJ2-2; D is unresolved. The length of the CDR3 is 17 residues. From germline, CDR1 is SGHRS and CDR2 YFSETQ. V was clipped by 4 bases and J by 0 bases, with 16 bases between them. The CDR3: CASSPPFPIANTGELFF. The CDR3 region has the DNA TGCGCCAGCAGCCCACCCTTCCCGATCGCGAACACCGGGGAGCTGTTTTTT. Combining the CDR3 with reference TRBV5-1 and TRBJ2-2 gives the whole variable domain KAGVTQTPRYLIKTRGQQVTLSCSPISGHRSVSWYQQTPGQGLQFLFEYFSETQRNKGNFPGRFSGRQFSNSRSEMNVSTLELGDSALYLCASSPPFPIANTGELFFGEGSRLTVL.